The clone carrying this T cell receptor beta chain was observed a handful of times. Antigen unknown. This sample is drawn from a study of T-cell memory formation after mild COVID-19. Study-level findings and limits: Contracting clones from day 15 to 85 had balanced CD4/CD8; later expanders favoured CD4+.

Germline assignment: CDR1 MNHEY and CDR2 SVGAGI. V dropped 2 bases and J dropped 1; count of bases not matched to a gene: 1. This CDR3 contains 15 residues. Using its own MiXCR run on the 5' RACE reads, TCRdb lists one record per CDR3 protein. The sample includes a few hundred thousand distinct CDR3 sequences, approximately 18% of them seen just once. The sequence came from a man between 18 and 29 years old who had mild COVID-19 (a few samples of this study predate the infection). Cell type and time point are not known. Material for sequencing was PBMCs or a T cell subset sorted from them (not recorded which). The V and J genes are TRBV6-5 and TRBJ2-3; 9 bases are a match to TRBD2. The CDR3 region has the DNA TGTGCCAGCAGTTACGCTAGCGGGGGCACAGATACGCAGTATTTT. Its protein product is CASSYASGGTDTQYF.